A single sample is the source of the 25 T cell receptor beta chains below, sequenced in a study of T cell repertoires in cytomegalovirus infection. MiXCR was run by TCRdb on the reads, yielding one entry per CDR3 protein. The sample lists roughly 150,000 distinct CDR3 sequences, about a quarter occurring once. The sample comprised PBMCs. The receptors shown here come from a human donor in good health (CMV status not recorded). Some clones in this sample may be carry-over from other donors' samples.

This clonotype was counted at least ten times. This chain joins TRBV6-2 or TRBV6-3 and TRBJ2-3; 7 bases are shared with TRBD2. The germline V gene encodes CDR1 MNHEY and CDR2 SVGEGT. J was trimmed by 0 bases and V by 2 bases; bases with no gene match: 5. The CDR3 extends over 16 amino acids. CDR3 sequence (DNA): TGTGCCAGCAGTTACGGGAGGGGATCAAGCACAGATACGCAGTATTTT. It codes for CASSYGRGSSTDTQYF.

The chain links TRBV4-1 to TRBJ1-5, with D uncertain. The CDR3 runs to 13 residues. The germline gives CDR1 MGHRA, CDR2 YSYEKL. The V and J ends lost 1 base and 7 bases respectively, with 8 bases between them. CDR3 sequence (DNA): TGCGCCAGCAGCCAAGTTGAGGGACAGCCCCAGCATTTT. Amino acids: CASSQVEGQPQHF.

The chain combines TRBV18 with TRBJ2-1, with no clear D. The germline V and J ends were trimmed by 2 bases and 8 bases, with 10 bases remaining between them. CDR1 is KGHSH, CDR2 LQKENI, per germline. This CDR3 is 13 amino acids long. CDR3 protein: CASSPGFIDEQFF. Written as DNA, the CDR3 is TGTGCCAGCTCACCAGGGTTTATTGATGAGCAGTTCTTC.

The V call is TRBV5-1, the J call TRBJ1-1, with D possibly being TRBD1 (6 bases). The CDR3 runs to 14 residues. V lost 0 bases and J lost 8, with 14 bases in between. Germline CDR1 reads SGHRS; CDR2 reads YFSETQ. The CDR3 DNA follows: TGCGCCAGCAGCTTGGGGGGGGGGGGCAACGAAGCTTTCTTT. Translating gives CASSLGGGGNEAFF.

This clonotype is categorized as medium-sized (0.01 to 0.1%). This sequence joins TRBV7-2 and TRBJ2-3; D is possibly TRBD1 or TRBD2 (5 bases each). V was clipped by 0 bases and J by 0 bases, with 13 bases between them. There are 17 residues in the CDR3. Germline V gene data show CDR1 as SGHTA and CDR2 as FQGNSA. The CDR3 nucleotides read TGTGCCAGCAGCTTAGCGGGGGTAGCGAAGAGCACAGATACGCAGTATTTT. Its translation is CASSLAGVAKSTDTQYF.

The gene calls are TRBV20-1 and TRBJ2-7, with D tentatively TRBD2 (6 bases). V lost 6 bases to trimming and J lost 6 bases, with 21 bases between them. Germline loops: CDR1 DFQATT, CDR2 SNEGSKA (reference sequence). This CDR3 region has 14 residues. CDR3 nucleotide sequence: TGCAGTGCAGGCTATGGGACTTCCCGGCCCGAGCAGTACTTC. Translating it yields CSAGYGTSRPEQYF.

V gene TRBV15 combines with J gene TRBJ2-3; 10 nucleotides agree with TRBD2. Germline lookup yields CDR1 LNHNV and CDR2 YYDKDF (reference sequence). After removal of 0 bases from V and 3 bases from J, the junction contained 12 bases not matched to a gene. The length of the CDR3 is 19 residues. The CDR3 nucleotides read TGTGCCACCAGCAGAGATGAAGCGGGGGGGCACGGGTCGACAGATACGCAGTATTTT. It codes for CATSRDEAGGHGSTDTQYF.

This clonotype showed up many times. The V call is TRBV7-2, the J call TRBJ1-1; D is uncertain. This CDR3 has 17 residues. CDR1 is SGHTA and CDR2 is FQGNSA in the germline V gene. V was pared by 3 bases and J by 4 bases, with 21 bases between. The CDR3 loop is CASSLTPSRGVGTEAFF. CDR3 DNA sequence: TGTGCCAGCAGCTTGACACCTTCACGGGGTGTCGGCACTGAAGCTTTCTTT.

V is TRBV7-9 and J is TRBJ2-3, with TRBD2 identical over 9 bases. Losses at the gene ends were 3 bases for V and 6 bases for J; bases not matched to a gene: 7. CDR3 length: 15 residues. CDR1 and CDR2 from the germline V gene are SEHNR and FQNEAQ (reference sequence). The CDR3 nucleotides read TGTGCCAGCAGCTTGGGTAGCGGGAGTGGTGATACGCAGTATTTT. Protein: CASSLGSGSGDTQYF.

CDR3 DNA sequence: TGTGCCAGCTCACCTGTCGGGGTCGTAAGCGAAAAACTGTTTTTT. Its protein product is CASSPVGVVSEKLFF. The chain joins TRBV18 to TRBJ1-4; D call uncertain. The V gene's germline CDR1 is KGHSH and CDR2 LQKENI. Between the trimmed V and J ends, which lost 3 bases and 8 bases, there was a span of 16 bases. The length of the CDR3 is 15 residues.

This clonotype was counted a few times. The chain links TRBV12-3 or TRBV12-4 to TRBJ1-1, with D unresolved. V was pared by 5 bases and J by 2 bases, with 9 bases between. The CDR3 has 13 amino acids. This CDR3 reads CASSPTANTEAFF. The CDR3 DNA reads as TGTGCCAGCAGTCCGACGGCAAACACTGAAGCTTTCTTT.

A few counts support this clonotype. CDR3: CASSSMDYGYTF. Written as DNA, the CDR3 is TGTGCCAGCAGCTCTATGGACTATGGCTACACCTTC. The J gene is TRBJ1-2, the V gene TRBV5-4, with no clear D. CDR3 length: 12 residues. Germline V gene sequence: CDR1 SGHNT, CDR2 YYREEE (reference sequence). Deletions cut 3 bases from V and 3 bases from J, with 6 bases between.

This chain's CDR3 is CASSLESQEEQYF. In nucleotides, the CDR3 is TGTGCCAGCAGCTTAGAGTCGCAGGAAGAGCAGTACTTC. The gene calls are TRBV5-4 and TRBJ2-7; no reliable D call. CDR1 and CDR2 (germline): SGHNT, YYREEE (reference sequence). The CDR3 runs to 13 residues. The germline V and J ends were trimmed by 2 bases and 7 bases, with 13 bases remaining between them.

The sample holds many counts of this clonotype. V gene TRBV7-8 combines with J gene TRBJ2-5; either TRBD1 or TRBD2 may fit D (5 bases each). The CDR3 runs to 15 residues. V was clipped by 5 bases and J by 0 bases, with 13 bases between them. Germline lookup yields CDR1 SGHVS and CDR2 FQNEAQ. DNA of the CDR3: TGTGCCAGCAGCCCCCGGGGCGTCTACCAAGAGACCCAGTACTTC. Translating gives CASSPRGVYQETQYF. The whole variable domain, remainder taken from reference TRBV7-8 and TRBJ2-5, is GAGVSQSPRYKVAKRGQDVALRCDPISGHVSLFWYQQALGQGPEFLTYFQNEAQLDKSGLPSDRFFAERPEGSVSTLKIQRTQQEDSAVYLCASSPRGVYQETQYFGPGTRLLVL.

This rearrangement joins TRBV20-1 to TRBJ2-7, with TRBD2 matching 14 bases. V lost 1 base and J lost 6; bases outside the gene matches: 5. Germline V gene data show CDR1 as DFQATT and CDR2 as SNEGSKA (reference sequence). This CDR3 is built from 15 residues. The CDR3 region has the DNA TGCAGTGCTAGAGGACTAGCGGGGGGGCTCTCCGAGCAGTACTTC. This translates into CSARGLAGGLSEQYF.

This clonotype is labeled medium-sized (0.01 to 0.1%). This rearrangement joins TRBV7-2 to TRBJ2-7; D is unclear. The CDR3 has 13 amino acids. V lost 2 bases to trimming and J lost 1 base, with 6 bases between them. Germline CDR1 is SGHTA and CDR2 is FQGNSA. The CDR3, as DNA: TGTGCCAGCAGCTTAAGCCCATCCTACGAGCAGTACTTC. This sequence encodes CASSLSPSYEQYF.

This chain joins TRBV28 and TRBJ2-7; 10 bases are a match to TRBD1. From germline, CDR1 is MDHEN and CDR2 SYDVKM. The CDR3 is made up of 13 amino acids. Germline trimming cut 3 bases from V and 4 bases from J; bases unmatched to any gene: 0. The CDR3 loop reads CASSLDRGYEQYF. As DNA, the CDR3 is TGTGCCAGCAGTTTGGACAGGGGGTACGAGCAGTACTTC.

This clonotype was detected a few times. The rearrangement joins TRBV2 to TRBJ1-1; D not resolved. This CDR3 has 13 residues. Germline V gives CDR1 SNHLY, CDR2 FYNNEI. Trimming pared 2 bases from V and 6 bases from J, leaving 10 bases between. The CDR3: CASSELGGPEAFF. The CDR3 region has the DNA TGTGCCAGCAGTGAACTAGGAGGCCCTGAAGCTTTCTTT. The whole variable domain, filled in from reference TRBV2 and TRBJ1-1, reads EPEVTQTPSHQVTQMGQEVILRCVPISNHLYFYWYRQILGQKVEFLVSFYNNEISEKSEIFDDQFSVERPDGSNFTLKIRSTKLEDSAMYFCASSELGGPEAFFGQGTRLTVV.

The J gene is TRBJ2-5, the V gene TRBV2; possible D gene TRBD1, 6 bases. Germline CDR1 SNHLY, CDR2 FYNNEI. The length of the CDR3 is 15 residues. V dropped 2 bases and J dropped 5 bases, with 15 bases sitting between them. As DNA, the CDR3 is TGTGCCAGCAGTGAAAGGTTTAGGGGGAAGGAGACCCAGTACTTC. Protein: CASSERFRGKETQYF.

This chain links TRBV5-1 with TRBJ2-1; D unresolved. The CDR3 runs to 14 residues. Germline assignment: CDR1 SGHRS and CDR2 YFSETQ. V lost 0 bases, J lost 4 bases, and 8 bases lay in between. The DNA for the CDR3 is TGCGCCAGCAGCTTGGGTGTAAGTTACAATGAGCAGTTCTTC. It translates to CASSLGVSYNEQFF.

The table lists this clonotype with a few counts. This chain uses TRBV12-3 or TRBV12-4 with TRBJ1-4, with 10 bases matching TRBD1. The ends lost 4 bases at V and 10 bases at J; junction bases unmatched: 6. This CDR3 comprises 14 residues. The CDR3 spells CASSSGQGTGKLFF. The DNA for the CDR3 is TGTGCCAGCAGTTCGGGACAGGGGACGGGAAAACTGTTTTTT.

This clonotype occurred a few times. The gene calls are TRBV20-1 and TRBJ1-2; D call uncertain. Between the trimmed V and J ends, which lost 0 bases and 2 bases, there was a span of 10 bases. The CDR3 consists of 14 residues. Germline lookup yields CDR1 DFQATT and CDR2 SNEGSKA (reference sequence). DNA for the CDR3: TGCAGTGCTAGAGATGGTGTCAGGAACTATGGCTACACCTTC. Translating it yields CSARDGVRNYGYTF.

The V call is TRBV11-2, the J call TRBJ2-1; TRBD2 aligns across 8 bases. Germline assignment: CDR1 SGHAT and CDR2 FQNNGV. Trimming removed 5 bases from V and 1 base from J; junction bases left unmatched: 7. The CDR3 spans 16 residues. The CDR3 sequence: CASSTRAGESYNEQFF. The CDR3 coding sequence is TGTGCCAGCAGCACAAGAGCGGGGGAGTCCTACAATGAGCAGTTCTTC.

This clonotype has more than one count but fewer than ten. V and J are TRBV11-1 and TRBJ2-1; maybe TRBD2 (6 bases). The CDR3 spans 16 residues. CDR1 is SGHAT and CDR2 is FQDESV in the germline V gene (reference sequence). Deletions cut 0 bases from V and 3 bases from J, with 12 bases between. The CDR3 region is CASSLARGSFYNEQFF. Here the CDR3 DNA reads TGTGCCAGCAGCTTAGCGCGGGGTTCCTTCTACAATGAGCAGTTCTTC.

This clonotype was seen a few times. The chain uses TRBV6-6 and TRBJ2-7; a possible D gene is TRBD2 (5 bases). The CDR3 has 12 residues. The V gene's germline CDR1 is MNHNY and CDR2 SVGAGI (reference sequence). Trimming stripped 6 bases from V and 2 bases from J, with 8 bases between. The CDR3 DNA reads TGTGCCAGCAGCACCGGGACCTACGAGCAGTACTTC. As protein: CASSTGTYEQYF.